The 19 T cell receptor beta chains below all came from one sample that was sequenced in a study of cytotoxic CD8 clonotypes in ibrutinib-treated CLL. Clones were sequenced by immunoSEQ multiplex PCR, and TCRdb holds only the in-frame ones, with some missing. Here the sample spans hundreds of thousands of clones, over 55% being singletons. The sample in question was PBMCs, obtained after 36 months of ibrutinib treatment. These receptors originate from a human donor with chronic lymphocytic leukemia.

The V call is TRBV5-1, the J call TRBJ2-1, with D uncertain. Germline CDR1 and CDR2: SGHRS and YFSETQ. V lost 1 base and J lost 8, with 4 bases in between. This CDR3 has 11 amino acids. The CDR3 bases are TGCGCCAGCAGCTTGCTTGATGAGCAGTTCTTC. It translates to CASSLLDEQFF.

This clone has a single count. V and J are TRBV6-1 and TRBJ1-5; no firm D call. Trimming shortened V by 5 bases and J by 7 bases, and 15 bases separated the two germline ends. The CDR3 runs to 14 residues. Germline CDR1 MNHNS, CDR2 SASEGT. The CDR3 loop reads CASSPQPSVQPQHF. CDR3 sequence (DNA): TGTGCCAGCAGTCCCCAACCCTCCGTCCAGCCCCAGCATTTT.

This clone has a single count. The chain is built from TRBV4-1 and TRBJ2-4; D might be TRBD1 (6 bases). The CDR3 spans 14 residues. Looked up from germline, CDR1 is MGHRA and CDR2 is YSYEKL. V was clipped by 1 base and J by 9 bases, with 13 bases between them. CDR3 protein: CASSQVQGLGIQYF. CDR3 DNA: TGCGCCAGCAGCCAAGTTCAGGGGCTCGGCATTCAGTACTTC.

The rearrangement uses TRBV5-4 and TRBJ1-2; a possible D gene is TRBD1 (5 bases). V lost 3 bases, J lost 4 bases, and 13 bases lay in between. The length of the CDR3 is 14 residues. Germline V gene data show CDR1 as SGHNT and CDR2 as YYREEE (reference sequence). The CDR3: CASSSPGEVYGYTF. Here the CDR3 DNA reads TGTGCCAGCAGCTCCCCGGGGGAGGTCTATGGCTACACCTTC.

This chain uses TRBV7-2 with TRBJ2-7; D is ambiguous. Trimming cost V 5 bases and J 2 bases, with 13 bases left between them. The germline V gene has CDR1 SGHTA and CDR2 FQGNSA. The CDR3 is 14 residues long. Here the CDR3 reads CASSADPGPYEQYF. CDR3 nucleotide sequence: TGTGCCAGCAGCGCTGACCCCGGCCCCTACGAGCAGTACTTC.

The chain has TRBV6-6 and TRBJ1-2, with 7 positions matching TRBD1. Germline V gene sequence: CDR1 MNHNY, CDR2 SVGAGI (reference sequence). The CDR3 consists of 16 residues. Trimming took 7 bases from V and 4 from J; bases not matched to a gene: 15. CDR3 sequence (DNA): TGTGCCAGCACTAAGAGGAGGGGGCCAAGTAGCTATGGCTACACCTTC. This sequence encodes CASTKRRGPSSYGYTF.

The rearrangement uses TRBV4-1 and TRBJ2-5; maybe TRBD2 (7 bases). The CDR3 has 16 amino acids. The ends were cut back, 0 bases at V and 7 bases at J, with 18 bases in the middle. Germline CDR1 MGHRA, CDR2 YSYEKL. This chain's CDR3 is CASSQDWVGGRGTQYF. DNA for the CDR3: TGCGCCAGCAGCCAAGATTGGGTGGGGGGGCGCGGGACCCAGTACTTC.

This sequence joins TRBV5-6 and TRBJ2-3, with 11 nucleotides matching TRBD2. This CDR3 has 17 residues. The V and J ends lost 0 bases and 1 base, in that order; junction bases with no gene match: 4. Germline V gene lookup returns CDR1 SGHDT and CDR2 YYEEEE. The CDR3 loop reads CASSLEPGLAGTDTQYF. The CDR3 region has the DNA TGTGCCAGCAGCTTGGAACCGGGACTAGCGGGCACAGATACGCAGTATTTT.

The genes are TRBV29-1 and TRBJ2-7, with TRBD2 matching 8 bases. The V and J ends lost 7 bases and 0 bases, in that order; junction bases with no gene match: 5. The CDR3 runs 13 residues. Per germline, CDR1 SQVTM and CDR2 ANQGSEA. CDR3 DNA: TGCAGCGCCCGGGGGGGGCCCTCCTACGAGCAGTACTTC. Its translation is CSARGGPSYEQYF.

The chain uses TRBV6-5 and TRBJ2-7, with TRBD1 matching over 8 bases. V dropped 6 bases and J dropped 3; count of bases not matched to a gene: 7. This CDR3 spans 14 amino acids. CDR1 and CDR2 from the germline V gene are MNHEY and SVGAGI. CDR3 nucleotides: TGTGCCAGCAGACCCTTGGACAGGGTCTACGAGCAGTACTTC. Translated, it gives CASRPLDRVYEQYF.

The chain couples TRBV6-1 to TRBJ1-1, with D perhaps matching TRBD1 (6 bases). Trimming took off 4 bases at V and 0 bases at J, with 15 bases between the two ends. CDR1 is MNHNS and CDR2 is SASEGT in the germline V gene. The CDR3 length is 16 residues. CDR3 DNA sequence: TGTGCCAGCAGTGCCGTCGGGGGGCGACTGAACACTGAAGCTTTCTTT. It codes for CASSAVGGRLNTEAFF.

In its sample, this clone was seen a few times. The gene calls are TRBV29-1 and TRBJ1-5; 7 bases agree with TRBD1. In germline, CDR1 is SQVTM, CDR2 ANQGSEA. The length of the CDR3 is 12 residues. The V segment lost 8 bases and the J segment 5 bases; nucleotides outside the gene matches: 6. The DNA of the CDR3 is TGCAGCACTCGGACAGGCGATCAGCCCCAGCATTTT. Translation gives CSTRTGDQPQHF.

The chain links TRBV7-8 to TRBJ2-7; D is uncertain. Looked up from germline, CDR1 is SGHVS and CDR2 is FQNEAQ. Trimming removed 0 bases from V and 2 bases from J, with 14 bases in between. This CDR3 is built from 16 residues. The CDR3: CASSLAGSPQPYEQYF. CDR3 sequence (DNA): TGTGCCAGCAGCTTAGCCGGATCCCCACAGCCCTACGAGCAGTACTTC.

The chain is built from TRBV2 and TRBJ1-6; maybe TRBD1 (6 bases). The V end was cut by 5 bases, the J end by 9 bases, with 14 bases between. The CDR3 has 14 amino acids. Germline CDR1 SNHLY, CDR2 FYNNEI. CDR3 loop: CASSREGGGSPLHF. CDR3 sequence (DNA): TGTGCCAGCAGTCGGGAAGGGGGGGGTTCACCCCTCCACTTT.

This clone appeared a few times. This chain connects TRBV5-1 to TRBJ1-5, with D perhaps matching TRBD1 (5 bases). V lost 4 bases to trimming and J lost 3 bases, with 11 bases between them. This CDR3 comprises 14 residues. Germline CDR1 reads SGHRS; CDR2 reads YFSETQ. In DNA form, the CDR3 reads TGCGCCAGCAGCCCGGGGCAGCCCAATCAGCCCCAGCATTTT. Protein product: CASSPGQPNQPQHF.

This sequence joins TRBV2 and TRBJ1-5; D perhaps matches TRBD1 (5 bases). V lost 6 bases, J lost 1 base, and 25 bases lay in between. Germline V gene lookup returns CDR1 SNHLY and CDR2 FYNNEI. The CDR3 runs 19 residues. CDR3 nucleotide sequence: TGTGCCAGCAGCCCACGAGGTGGGGGACCGCAACTGAGCAATCAGCCCCAGCATTTT. Encoded protein: CASSPRGGGPQLSNQPQHF.

The chain uses TRBV5-6 and TRBJ1-1; D not certain. Germline CDR1 reads SGHDT; CDR2 reads YYEEEE. This CDR3 contains 12 residues. V dropped 0 bases and J dropped 7 bases, with 7 bases sitting between them. The CDR3 coding sequence is TGTGCCAGCAGCTTGGATAACGGTGAAGCTTTCTTT. Its protein is CASSLDNGEAFF.

This chain links TRBV9 with TRBJ2-1, with 10 bases fitting TRBD2. Germline V CDR1 and CDR2: SGDLS, YYNGEE. The CDR3 is 17 residues long. Germline trimming cut 0 bases from V and 7 bases from J; bases unmatched to any gene: 10. This chain's CDR3 is CASSVALGLAPENEQFF. As DNA, the CDR3 is TGTGCCAGCAGCGTAGCTTTGGGACTAGCGCCTGAAAATGAGCAGTTCTTC.

In DNA, the CDR3 is TGTGCCAGCAGCACCGGGGTTAACTATGGCTACACCTTC. Amino acids: CASSTGVNYGYTF. This chain links TRBV6-6 with TRBJ1-2, with D unresolved. Germline-derived CDR1 and CDR2 are MNHNY and SVGAGI (reference sequence). The CDR3 spans 13 residues. The ends were cut back, 6 bases at V and 1 base at J, with 9 bases in the middle.